This T cell receptor (beta chain) was sequenced during a study of regulatory T cells in long-lasting Graves disease (dated by TCRdb to the early 2020s). As for the study more broadly: In the newly diagnosed Graves' disease group, patients had been taking antithyroid drugs for less than 3 months. Patients with persistent Graves' disease were compared with patients with newly diagnosed Graves' disease using TCR sequencing and RNA sequencing of peripheral blood. The study was registered as a clinical trial and conducted in China. A total of some 35 samples underwent TCR sequencing: some 13 from persistent and around 20 from newly diagnosed Graves' disease patients. General findings and caveats noted by the study authors: Persistent disease showed preferential use of TRBV28, TRBJ1-2 and TRBJ2-5, whereas newly diagnosed disease favored TRBV20-1 and TRBJ2-1. Persistent patients shared more public clonotypes among themselves (approximately 2,500) than newly diagnosed patients did (approximately 870). Peripheral blood alone was examined, since thyroid tissue, which constituted the primary lesion, could not be accessed. Compared with newly diagnosed patients, persistent Graves' disease patients had lower TCR Shannon entropy and fewer highly expanded clones, which suggests clonal expansion. Sequencing and analysis were restricted to the TCR beta chain. As a limitation, the authors acknowledged that the small sample size may reduce accuracy.

The time point label here, explained by the study, means: newly diagnosed GD, antithyroid drugs for less than 3 months. For both TCR sequencing and RNA sequencing, RNA was extracted from PBMCs in TRIzol. The diagnosis of Graves' disease followed American Thyroid Association guidelines. Patients for the study were recruited at an endocrinology department in Xi'an, China. Each patient gave approximately 10 milliliters of peripheral blood, collected in an EDTA anticoagulant tube. Ficoll Paque Plus density gradient separation was used to isolate PBMCs, and no further T cell sorting was done. An Agilent 2100 Bioanalyzer and agarose gel were used to assess RNA quality, and a NanoDrop 2000 was used to measure RNA concentration. The library came from multiplex PCR. The reads were generated on an Illumina HiSeq 4000. iRepertoire HTBI primers and Arm-PCR amplification of CDR3 regions were used to construct TCR beta libraries. Before sequencing, the PCR products underwent gel purification. Turning to the authors' computational methods: Gene usage analysis of CDR3 amino acid clonotypes used the approximately 62 TRBV and 14 to 15 TRBJ segments found across samples. COPE and FqMerger were used to merge filtered high-quality paired reads into contigs. Contigs were aligned with BLAST to IMGT TRBV, TRBD and TRBJ reference genes, and CDR3 was defined per IMGT. Highly expanded clones were defined as clonotypes with a frequency above 0.1%. Shannon entropy was used to measure repertoire diversity, and the Gini coefficient was used to measure V-J evenness. Public clonotypes were defined as clonotypes shared by more than one individual. The public reads were reanalyzed by TCRdb: fastp trimming at Q25, MiXCR alignment, in-frame beta chains only. A single entry per CDR3 protein holds the most common genes and DNA from its merged rows. TCRdb, not the authors, supplied the V and J calls. Within this sample are about 460,000 distinct CDR3 sequences, with 11% to 15% of them counted one time only. The ten largest account for about a sixth of the sample.

Comments on this clonotype: No antigen is known for it. No clone much larger than this one lies a single base away; base qualities are absent.

V lost 10 bases and J lost 4 bases, and the count of bases not matched to a germline gene is 8. Including cysteine and phenylalanine, the CDR3 has 15 amino acids. Only the CDR3 region is kept as DNA, spanning 45 bases read in frame from base 1. CDR1 and CDR2 are read off the germline V gene as ENHRY and SYGVKD. These data were likewise used in another study, on T cells in Graves' hyperthyroidism and ophthalmopathy. From the second report: Stable Graves' hyperthyroidism was defined as the absence of progression to ophthalmopathy over 18 months of follow-up. Hyperthyroidism patients were newly diagnosed, with disease duration under 2 months, and aged 18 to 65 years. The study excluded patients with uncontrolled infections, other autoimmune diseases, pregnancy or lactation. Clinical symptoms, serum thyroxine and TRAb, thyroid ultrasound, and orbital computed tomography formed the basis for the diagnoses. For the first round of RT-PCR on the TCR CDR3, the HTBI primer set was used together with the Qiagen OneStep RT-PCR kit. Most expanded thyroid clonotypes (frequency above 0.001) were also found in blood, which suggests that blood repertoires may mirror thyroid immune responses. A model built on a 13 V-J signature distinguished ophthalmopathy from stable hyperthyroidism, reaching about 89% sensitivity and 81.08% specificity in cross-validation and 80%/75% in testing. During validation, the model predicted progression to ophthalmopathy a median of approximately 6.5 months ahead of onset, with approximately 70% sensitivity and about 72% specificity. A discovery cohort of about a hundred patients, 43 with Graves' ophthalmopathy and 55 to 60 with stable Graves' hyperthyroidism, was used to find distinguishing TCR V-J signatures. Whether ophthalmopathy could be predicted prospectively was tested in an independent validation cohort made up of approximately 19 hyperthyroidism patients plus 17 patients who later progressed to ophthalmopathy. The 85 to 100 discovery patients were divided at random into training and test sets in a 7:3 ratio. In about six Graves' hyperthyroidism patients, the study also compared T-cell repertoires from thyroid tissue with T-cell repertoires from blood. After blood sampling, hyperthyroidism patients were treated with methimazole at a starting dose of 30 mg daily, and ophthalmopathy patients were treated with high-dose intravenous methylprednisolone. The libraries were constructed in a second round of multiplex PCR and then size-selected and purified. Paired-end sequencing of the libraries was performed with 100 bp reads on an Illumina HiSeq2000. Raw data were processed with SOAPnuke, discarding reads with adapters, uncalled bases, mean Phred below 15, or no exact constant-primer or identifier match. COPE v1.2.5 was used to merge high-quality paired reads, and clonotypes were defined as unique nucleotide sequences. MiTCR v1.1 was used to align the clonotypes against IMGT TRBV, TRBD and TRBJ reference segments. The analysis included only V-J combinations with a frequency above 0.0001, which together covered approximately 99% of the repertoires. A TCS score was defined as the ratio of F50 (clonal expansion) to E x V (chaos), with BLOSUM62-based TCRdist applied between CDR3 peptides within each V-J. Welch's t-statistics and random forest reduced fewer than 600 V-J features to around 14, which were used in a naive Bayes classifier (R e1071). Sample size was not statistically predetermined, and investigators were not blinded to group allocation. TCR Vbeta CDR3 sequencing of approximately 140 peripheral blood samples (roughly 41 ophthalmopathy, 70 to 85 hyperthyroidism and some 17 progressor patients) is reported in the paper.

The sequence derives from a woman aged 45-59 years with Graves disease. Donor details come from another sample of the same person, matched by shared clones. The sequenced sample was peripheral blood mononuclear cells (PBMCs), obtained at new diagnosis, from a patient treated with antithyroid drugs. The chain links TRBV10-3 with TRBJ2-3, and TRBD2 aligns with 13 junction nucleotides. The CDR3 here reads CATSGLAGEADTQYF. The nucleotides are TGTGCCACGTCCGGACTAGCGGGAGAGGCAGATACGCAGTATTTT.